This T cell receptor (beta chain) is drawn from a study of blood T cell repertoires in COVID-19. Study overall: The study drew acute and convalescent COVID-19 samples from the United States, Italy and Spain. Sample material is recorded as cDNA or gDNA derived from T cells, B-cell-depleted T cells, or PBMCs.

Germline V gives CDR1 LNHDA, CDR2 SQIVND (reference sequence). Trimming shortened V by 1 base and J by 0 bases, and 5 bases separated the two germline ends. CDR3 size: 14 residues. Study processing details: Reference gene primer amplification yielded estimated nucleated cell counts. Using immunoSEQ multiplex PCR, the repertoire was profiled, and TCRdb retains in-frame clones only, with some absent. V and J calls plus clone size are reproduced from that table; the DNA served to infer D and trimming. The repertoire includes about 130,000 clones, roughly four fifths of them detected once, and 10% to 11% sits in the top ten.

The specimen sequenced was peripheral blood. This clonotype was sampled from a human donor in a cohort sampled during active COVID-19. The chain has TRBV19 and TRBJ2-3; D ambiguous. The CDR3 DNA is TGTGCCAGTAGTATAGGTACTAGCACAGATACGCAGTATTTT. The encoded protein is CASSIGTSTDTQYF. The full variable domain, rest sourced from reference TRBV19 and TRBJ2-3, is DGGITQSPKYLFRKEGQNVTLSCEQNLNHDAMYWYRQDPGQGLRLIYYSQIVNDFQKGDIAEGYSVSREKKESFPLTVTSAQKNPTAFYLCASSIGTSTDTQYFGPGTRLTVL.